This record looks at one T cell receptor beta chain sequence and its context. This sample stems from a study of blood T cell repertoires in COVID-19. About the research overall: Researchers got acute and convalescent COVID-19 samples from the United States, Italy and Spain.

Here immunoSEQ multiplex PCR was the method, and the copy in TCRdb shows in-frame clones only, minus some. Of around 93,000 clones listed, roughly 79% are singletons. The CDR3 loop spans 13 amino acids. Trimming cost V 0 bases and J 2 bases, with 6 bases left between them. The germline V gene has CDR1 SGHRS and CDR2 YFSETQ. The source of this sequence is an elderly woman with acute or convalescent COVID-19. The sample consisted of peripheral blood. The rearrangement joins TRBV5-1 to TRBJ2-7; possibly TRBD1 for D (5 bases). CDR3 coding DNA: TGCGCCAGCAGCTTGGAACAGGCCTACGAGCAGTACTTC. Its translation is CASSLEQAYEQYF.